This T cell receptor (beta chain) stems from a study of response to subunit inactivated influenza vaccine. The V gene's germline CDR1 is KGHSH and CDR2 LQKENI. The V and J ends lost 8 bases and 6 bases respectively, with 13 bases between them. This CDR3 has 13 amino acids. Using its own MiXCR run on the RT-PCR reads, TCRdb lists one record per CDR3 protein. The sample shows about 800,000 distinct CDR3 sequences, around 21% of them seen only once. The sample holds a few counts of this clonotype. This material consisted of PBMCs from blood, taken around 5 days after vaccination. The TCR comes from a man in his fifties who received an inactivated influenza vaccine. The genes are TRBV18 and TRBJ2-2; the D is unclear. CDR3 amino acids: CASPQQWSGELFF. As DNA, the CDR3 is TGTGCCAGCCCACAACAATGGTCCGGGGAGCTGTTTTTT.